A single sample is the source of the 12 T cell receptor beta chains below, sequenced in a study of blood T cells in healthy people across ages. Through a sample-barcoded 5' primer and a J-beta primer mix, a second PCR was run for about 6 to 11 cycles. TCRdb redid the calling of the 5' RACE reads with MiXCR, one entry per CDR3 protein. Of around 1.1 million distinct CDR3 sequences in the sample, 30% to 40% were seen once. The sample consisted of blood. The receptors originated from a man aged 18 to 35 in good health.

This clonotype was counted between two and nine times. The chain employs TRBV5-1 and TRBJ1-2; the match to TRBD1 covers 9 bases. Germline V gene sequence: CDR1 SGHRS, CDR2 YFSETQ. The CDR3 spans 14 residues. V dropped 4 bases and J dropped 4; count of bases not matched to a gene: 5. The CDR3 protein is CASSGGTGFYGYTF. Written as DNA, the CDR3 is TGCGCCAGCAGCGGCGGGACAGGGTTCTATGGCTACACCTTC. Combining the CDR3 with reference TRBV5-1 and TRBJ1-2 gives the whole variable domain KAGVTQTPRYLIKTRGQQVTLSCSPISGHRSVSWYQQTPGQGLQFLFEYFSETQRNKGNFPGRFSGRQFSNSRSEMNVSTLELGDSALYLCASSGGTGFYGYTFGSGTRLTVV.

The V gene is TRBV20-1, the J gene TRBJ2-2; tentative D call: TRBD2 (5 bases). This CDR3 is built from 15 residues. The germline V gene encodes CDR1 DFQATT and CDR2 SNEGSKA (reference sequence). V was pared by 0 bases and J by 3 bases, with 11 bases between. As DNA, the CDR3 is TGCAGTGCTAGAGATTCGGGGTTGGACACCGGGGAGCTGTTTTTT. Its protein product is CSARDSGLDTGELFF.

As concerns this clonotype: A much larger clone differs by one base, so this may be a read error. The V and J genes are TRBV6-1 and TRBJ2-1, with D possibly TRBD1 on 6 matching bases. CDR1 is MNHNS and CDR2 is SASEGT in the germline V gene. The CDR3 sequence is 13 residues long. Trimming cost V 7 bases and J 10 bases, with 17 bases left between them. The CDR3 loop is CASNLGTPYEQFF. CDR3 nucleotide sequence: TGTGCCAGCAACCTCGGGACACCTTACGAGCAGTTCTTC.

This rearrangement joins TRBV3-1 to TRBJ2-1; D could derive from TRBD1 or TRBD2 (5 bases each). The CDR3 loop spans 14 amino acids. V lost 4 bases and J lost 4, with 11 bases in between. Germline CDR1 is LGHDT and CDR2 is YNNKEL (reference sequence). CDR3 amino acids: CASSPFGAYNEQFF. CDR3 nucleotide sequence: TGTGCCAGCAGCCCTTTCGGGGCATACAATGAGCAGTTCTTC.

The V gene is TRBV20-1, the J gene TRBJ2-6, with D possibly called TRBD1 or TRBD2 (6 bases each). This CDR3 spans 19 amino acids. V gave up 5 bases and J gave up 4 bases, with 27 bases separating them. Germline lookup yields CDR1 DFQATT and CDR2 SNEGSKA (reference sequence). CDR3 in amino acids: CSADPIDDPSGAGANVLTF. For the CDR3, the DNA is TGCAGTGCTGACCCGATTGACGACCCATCGGGGGCCGGGGCCAACGTCCTGACTTTC.

In its sample, this clonotype was seen a few times. The chain combines TRBV20-1 with TRBJ2-1; the match to TRBD2 covers 8 bases. Germline V lookup: CDR1 DFQATT, CDR2 SNEGSKA (reference sequence). There are 16 residues in the CDR3. Trimming removed 5 bases from V and 5 bases from J; junction bases left unmatched: 14. The CDR3: CSARRPGGAVNNEQFF. In DNA form, the CDR3 reads TGCAGTGCTCGTAGGCCGGGGGGGGCGGTAAACAATGAGCAGTTCTTC.

This clonotype has a handful of counts. The chain combines TRBV5-1 with TRBJ1-2; tentatively, D is TRBD1 (5 bases). With 2 bases removed from V and 4 bases from J, the gap between germline ends came to 12 bases. Per germline, CDR1 SGHRS and CDR2 YFSETQ. The CDR3 totals 14 residues. The CDR3, as DNA: TGCGCCAGCAGCTTTTCGACAGCGGCCTATGGCTACACCTTC. Translation: CASSFSTAAYGYTF. The full variable domain, completed using reference TRBV5-1 and TRBJ1-2, is KAGVTQTPRYLIKTRGQQVTLSCSPISGHRSVSWYQQTPGQGLQFLFEYFSETQRNKGNFPGRFSGRQFSNSRSEMNVSTLELGDSALYLCASSFSTAAYGYTFGSGTRLTVV.

There are a few counts of this clonotype. V gene TRBV7-9 combines with J gene TRBJ2-2; 7 bases are shared with TRBD1. Trimming removed 6 bases from V and 2 bases from J; junction bases left unmatched: 9. From germline, CDR1 is SEHNR and CDR2 FQNEAQ (reference sequence). The CDR3 loop spans 16 amino acids. The CDR3 sequence is CASSRNRGPNTGELFF. The CDR3 nucleotides read TGTGCCAGCAGTCGGAACAGGGGTCCAAACACCGGGGAGCTGTTTTTT.

This clonotype showed up many times. The V call is TRBV12-3 or TRBV12-4, the J call TRBJ1-2, with 8 bases that match TRBD1. J lost 4 bases, V lost 6 bases, and 4 bases had no gene match. The CDR3 is made up of 13 amino acids. The CDR3 loop reads CASSRDRGYGYTF. The CDR3, as DNA: TGTGCCAGCAGCAGAGACAGGGGCTATGGCTACACCTTC.

This rearrangement joins TRBV6-5 to TRBJ1-1, with D unclear. The CDR3 totals 14 residues. Germline V gives CDR1 MNHEY, CDR2 SVGAGI. Trimming left V 5 bases short and J 0 bases short, with 10 bases between. The CDR3 nucleotides read TGTGCCAGCAGTGGAAGGCTCATGAACACTGAAGCTTTCTTT. Translating gives CASSGRLMNTEAFF.

This sequence joins TRBV20-1 and TRBJ2-1; weak D call: TRBD1 (5 bases). The CDR3 runs to 15 residues. CDR1 is DFQATT and CDR2 is SNEGSKA in the germline V gene (reference sequence). V was clipped by 5 bases and J by 0 bases, with 14 bases between them. The CDR3 DNA follows: TGCAGTGCTCCTCCATCCGACAGCTCCTACAATGAGCAGTTCTTC. Amino acids: CSAPPSDSSYNEQFF.

The J gene is TRBJ2-5, the V gene TRBV7-2, with 9 bases identical to TRBD2. J was trimmed by 3 bases and V by 5 bases; bases with no gene match: 10. CDR3 size: 16 residues. Germline assignment: CDR1 SGHTA and CDR2 FQGNSA. The CDR3 spells CASSPDSGGLKETQYF. CDR3 nucleotide sequence: TGTGCCAGCAGCCCCGATAGCGGGGGCCTGAAAGAGACCCAGTACTTC.